Below are 29 T cell receptor beta chains sequenced from a single sample in a study of cytomegalovirus exposure and HLA in healthy donors. Sequencing used immunoSEQ multiplex PCR; TCRdb keeps in-frame clones, though not all of them. Counted here are roughly 100,000 clones, approximately 94% occurring once; the ten biggest clones make up 0.89%. Source material: PBMCs. The receptors here all came from a woman between 18 and 29 years old in good health and CMV-seronegative.

The V and J genes are TRBV7-2 and TRBJ2-3; 11 nucleotides agree with TRBD2. Germline V lookup: CDR1 SGHTA, CDR2 FQGNSA. This CDR3 contains 16 residues. With 5 bases clipped from V and 4 bases from J, the junction kept 8 bases outside the gene matches. DNA of the CDR3: TGTGCCAGCAGCACGACTAGCGGGAAGGTCTCAGATACGCAGTATTTT. Translating it yields CASSTTSGKVSDTQYF. Full variable domain (rest looked up from reference TRBV7-2 and TRBJ2-3): GAGVSQSPSNKVTEKGKDVELRCDPISGHTALYWYRQSLGQGLEFLIYFQGNSAPDKSGLPSDRFSAERTGGSVSTLTIQRTQQEDSAVYLCASSTTSGKVSDTQYFGPGTRLTVL.

The CDR3 DNA is TGTGCCAGCAGCTCCGGGACAGGGCGTCATTCACCCCTCCACTTT. This translates into CASSSGTGRHSPLHF. The rearrangement joins TRBV7-2 to TRBJ1-6; 9 bases agree with TRBD1. There are 15 residues in the CDR3. Germline CDR1 is SGHTA and CDR2 is FQGNSA. The trim removed 4 bases at V and 8 bases at J, leaving 6 bases unmatched. The full variable domain, completed using reference TRBV7-2 and TRBJ1-6, is GAGVSQSPSNKVTEKGKDVELRCDPISGHTALYWYRQSLGQGLEFLIYFQGNSAPDKSGLPSDRFSAERTGGSVSTLTIQRTQQEDSAVYLCASSSGTGRHSPLHFGNGTRLTVT.

The chain employs TRBV29-1 and TRBJ1-5; maybe TRBD1 (6 bases). Trimming stripped 4 bases from V and 0 bases from J, with 7 bases between. The CDR3 is 13 amino acids. Germline V gene lookup returns CDR1 SQVTM and CDR2 ANQGSEA. The CDR3 sequence is CSVVGGSNQPQHF. The DNA of the CDR3 is TGCAGCGTTGTAGGGGGTAGCAATCAGCCCCAGCATTTT.

This chain links TRBV9 with TRBJ2-5, with D hard to call. Germline CDR1 SGDLS, CDR2 YYNGEE. With 3 bases removed from V and 4 bases from J, the gap between germline ends came to 13 bases. This CDR3 region has 14 residues. The DNA for the CDR3 is TGTGCCAGCAGCGCGGGTTTTCTCGGAGAGACCCAGTACTTC. Translated, it gives CASSAGFLGETQYF.

The chain uses TRBV7-9 and TRBJ1-1; 7 bases agree with TRBD1. Germline V CDR1 and CDR2: SEHNR, FQNEAQ (reference sequence). The CDR3 runs 14 residues. With V trimmed by 5 bases and J by 0 bases, 3 bases remained unmatched. CDR3 in amino acids: CASSRDSMNTEAFF. CDR3 in DNA: TGTGCCAGCAGCCGGGACAGCATGAACACTGAAGCTTTCTTT.

The rearrangement joins TRBV19 to TRBJ1-1; D is possibly TRBD1 (5 bases). CDR3 size: 15 residues. V was shortened by 5 bases and J by 1 base, with 14 bases between the two germline ends. In germline, CDR1 is LNHDA, CDR2 SQIVND (reference sequence). CDR3 sequence: CASSGSGQTNTEAFF. The CDR3 region has the DNA TGTGCCAGTAGTGGGTCAGGGCAGACGAACACTGAAGCTTTCTTT.

Of note for this clone: Distinct nucleotide sequences in the sample also encode this CDR3. This chain uses TRBV4-1 with TRBJ2-7, with 9 bases that match TRBD1. Trimming cost V 1 base and J 2 bases; bases outside gene matches: 3. CDR3 length: 15 amino acids. The germline gives CDR1 MGHRA, CDR2 YSYEKL. The CDR3 protein is CASSQGQGGTYEQYF. The CDR3 DNA reads as TGCGCCAGCAGCCAAGGACAGGGGGGAACCTACGAGCAGTACTTC.

The rearrangement links TRBV9 to TRBJ1-2; 7 bases fit TRBD1. The V segment lost 5 bases and the J segment 0 bases; nucleotides outside the gene matches: 7. Germline CDR1 SGDLS, CDR2 YYNGEE. This CDR3 comprises 15 residues. Here the CDR3 DNA reads TGTGCCAGCAGTATTAACAGGGGAGCTAACTATGGCTACACCTTC. As protein: CASSINRGANYGYTF.

The J gene is TRBJ1-2, the V gene TRBV27, with a possible D match to TRBD1 (5 bases). The CDR3 has 16 residues. CDR1 is MNHEY, CDR2 SMNVEV, per germline (reference sequence). Trimming took off 6 bases at V and 0 bases at J, with 17 bases between the two ends. As DNA, the CDR3 is TGTGCCAGCAGCTCCCCCTTGACAGAAGCTAACTATGGCTACACCTTC. It is translated as CASSSPLTEANYGYTF.

The gene calls are TRBV23-1 and TRBJ1-5; 7 positions agree with TRBD1. TRBV23-1 is an ORF; its function is uncertain. The J segment lost 0 bases and the V segment lost 4 bases, leaving 9 bases of the junction unmatched. CDR3 length: 17 amino acids. CDR3 nucleotide sequence: TGCGCCAGCAGTCTACGACAGGGAAGGTGTAGCAATCAGCCCCAGCATTTT. The encoded protein is CASSLRQGRCSNQPQHF.

The chain uses TRBV7-2 and TRBJ1-3; D is perhaps TRBD1 (5 bases). V was cut by 7 bases and J by 8 bases, with 9 bases left in between. Germline loops: CDR1 SGHTA, CDR2 FQGNSA. The CDR3 loop spans 11 amino acids. CDR3 sequence: CASTHRHTIYF. DNA of the CDR3: TGTGCCAGCACCCACAGGCACACCATATATTTT.

V gene TRBV5-5 combines with J gene TRBJ2-7; 7 positions agree with TRBD2. Germline loops: CDR1 SGHKS, CDR2 YYEKEE (reference sequence). V lost 2 bases and J lost 7; bases outside the gene matches: 12. The CDR3 covers 15 residues. The CDR3 bases are TGTGCCAGCAGCTTCCCCGGGACTACCTACATGGAGCAGTACTTC. Protein sequence: CASSFPGTTYMEQYF.

The chain is built from TRBV28 and TRBJ2-5; 9 nucleotides line up with TRBD1. CDR1 MDHEN and CDR2 SYDVKM come from the germline V gene. The CDR3 totals 14 residues. V lost 1 base, J lost 5 bases, and 2 bases stayed unmatched. As DNA, the CDR3 is TGTGCCAGCAGTTTATCTGGGACAGGGGAGACCCAGTACTTC. Its protein product is CASSLSGTGETQYF.

The rearrangement uses TRBV14 and TRBJ1-1, with D tentatively TRBD1 (5 bases). Trimming cost V 0 bases and J 5 bases, with 13 bases left between them. The V gene's germline CDR1 is SGHDN and CDR2 FVKESK. The length of the CDR3 is 15 residues. The CDR3 region is CASSQDEPGETEAFF. CDR3 nucleotide sequence: TGTGCCAGCAGCCAAGATGAGCCGGGGGAGACTGAAGCTTTCTTT.

This rearrangement joins TRBV19 to TRBJ1-2, with 8 bases that match TRBD1. Per the germline V gene, CDR1 is LNHDA and CDR2 is SQIVND (reference sequence). This CDR3 spans 14 amino acids. V was clipped by 7 bases and J by 4 bases; unmatched bases: 8. The CDR3, as DNA: TGTGCCAGTACCACTGGACAGGGTTTCTATGGCTACACCTTC. Protein sequence: CASTTGQGFYGYTF. Together with reference TRBV19 and TRBJ1-2, the CDR3 gives the full variable domain: DGGITQSPKYLFRKEGQNVTLSCEQNLNHDAMYWYRQDPGQGLRLIYYSQIVNDFQKGDIAEGYSVSREKKESFPLTVTSAQKNPTAFYLCASTTGQGFYGYTFGSGTRLTVV.

CDR3 DNA: TGTGCCAGCTCACTGCGGACTAGCGAGTACGAGCAGTACTTC. This gives the protein CASSLRTSEYEQYF. The chain employs TRBV18 and TRBJ2-7; TRBD2 matches at 9 bases. The CDR3 is 14 residues long. Trimming took 4 bases from V and 4 from J; bases not matched to a gene: 5. Looked up from germline, CDR1 is KGHSH and CDR2 is LQKENI. Using reference TRBV18 and TRBJ2-7 for the parts outside the CDR3, the full variable domain is NAGVMQNPRHLVRRRGQEARLRCSPMKGHSHVYWYRQLPEEGLKFMVYLQKENIIDESGMPKERFSAEFPKEGPSILRIQQVVRGDSAAYFCASSLRTSEYEQYFGPGTRLTVT.

This clone was observed a single time. This sequence joins TRBV14 and TRBJ2-6, with D possibly TRBD1 on 6 matching bases. This CDR3 contains 17 residues. With 10 bases removed from V and 1 base from J, the gap between germline ends came to 20 bases. CDR1 SGHDN and CDR2 FVKESK come from the germline V gene. The CDR3 nucleotides read TGTGCCACCCTGGGATTTGACAGGATATCTGGGGCCAACGTCCTGACTTTC. Residues: CATLGFDRISGANVLTF.

This chain connects TRBV7-8 to TRBJ2-5; D not resolved. V lost 5 bases and J 2 bases, leaving 15 bases between the germline ends. This CDR3 region has 15 residues. Germline V gene lookup returns CDR1 SGHVS and CDR2 FQNEAQ. Written as DNA, the CDR3 is TGTGCCAGCAGCCCCCCGGTTTGGCGGCAAGAGACCCAGTACTTC. Translation: CASSPPVWRQETQYF.

Points on this clone: The same CDR3 also results from other DNA sequences found in this sample. The genes are TRBV10-3 and TRBJ2-7, with 10 bases fitting TRBD2. CDR1 and CDR2 from the germline V gene are ENHRY and SYGVKD. This CDR3 is built from 15 residues. Trimming removed 0 bases from V and 4 bases from J; junction bases left unmatched: 3. CDR3 sequence (DNA): TGTGCCATCAGTGAGTCGAATAGCGGGGGGTACGAGCAGTACTTC. This codes for CAISESNSGGYEQYF.

This chain uses TRBV2 with TRBJ1-1, with 9 bases that match TRBD1. V was clipped by 4 bases and J by 3 bases; unmatched bases: 6. From germline, CDR1 is SNHLY and CDR2 FYNNEI. The CDR3 runs 15 residues. This CDR3 is CASSGRQGVDTEAFF. The CDR3 DNA follows: TGTGCCAGCAGTGGAAGACAGGGGGTTGACACTGAAGCTTTCTTT.

The V and J genes are TRBV19 and TRBJ2-4; the D gene is possibly TRBD2 (6 bases). The CDR3 spans 14 residues. The V end lost 5 bases, the J end lost 3 bases, and 11 bases lay between the germline ends. Germline V gene lookup returns CDR1 LNHDA and CDR2 SQIVND (reference sequence). CDR3: CASSGRDRKNIQYF. The CDR3 DNA sequence: TGTGCCAGTAGTGGGCGGGATCGCAAAAACATTCAGTACTTC.

The rearrangement links TRBV11-3 to TRBJ2-3; D might be TRBD2 (5 bases). V was pared by 1 base and J by 2 bases, with 10 bases between. The CDR3 sequence is 15 residues long. Germline CDR1 SGHNT, CDR2 YENEEA. This chain's CDR3 is CASSLALAPTDTQYF. CDR3 sequence (DNA): TGTGCCAGCAGCTTAGCCCTAGCCCCCACAGATACGCAGTATTTT.

The rearrangement joins TRBV7-2 to TRBJ1-6, with 9 nucleotides matching TRBD1. Germline V gene data show CDR1 as SGHTA and CDR2 as FQGNSA. The CDR3 spans 12 residues. The V and J ends lost 7 bases and 17 bases, in that order; junction bases with no gene match: 9. The CDR3 region is CASKGPGTGIHF. CDR3 nucleotide sequence: TGTGCCAGCAAGGGACCGGGGACAGGGATCCACTTT.

This clone was seen once. The CDR3 loop reads CASSLGRENNEQFF. The CDR3, as DNA: TGTGCCAGCAGCTTAGGTCGAGAGAACAATGAGCAGTTCTTC. This chain uses TRBV11-2 with TRBJ2-1; D remains ambiguous. Germline V lookup: CDR1 SGHAT, CDR2 FQNNGV. The ends were cut back, 1 base at V and 5 bases at J, with 9 bases in the middle. The CDR3 length is 14 residues.

This CDR3 is CASSPRRGQEETQYF. CDR3 DNA: TGTGCCAGCAGCCCACGCAGGGGGCAGGAAGAGACCCAGTACTTC. V and J are TRBV7-9 and TRBJ2-5; 8 bases agree with TRBD1. The CDR3 loop spans 15 amino acids. Looked up from germline, CDR1 is SEHNR and CDR2 is FQNEAQ (reference sequence). V trimming: 5 bases; J trimming: 3 bases; junction bases outside the gene matches: 8.

V usage is TRBV27 and J usage is TRBJ2-1, with 9 nucleotides matching TRBD2. This CDR3 has 17 residues. The germline gives CDR1 MNHEY, CDR2 SMNVEV (reference sequence). V trimming: 1 base; J trimming: 7 bases; junction bases outside the gene matches: 11. DNA of the CDR3: TGTGCCAGCAGTTTATTTAAGGGGCGACTAGCGGATAATGAGCAGTTCTTC. Encoded protein: CASSLFKGRLADNEQFF.

The chain carries TRBV14 and TRBJ2-7; possible D gene TRBD1, 5 bases. With 1 base removed from V and 3 bases from J, the gap between germline ends came to 10 bases. The CDR3 covers 14 residues. Per germline, CDR1 SGHDN and CDR2 FVKESK. DNA of the CDR3: TGTGCCAGCAGCCAAGTAGGGGATGACTACGAGCAGTACTTC. Amino acid sequence: CASSQVGDDYEQYF.

The count of this clone is one. The genes are TRBV19 and TRBJ1-1; 7 nucleotides line up with TRBD1. From germline, CDR1 is LNHDA and CDR2 SQIVND (reference sequence). The ends lost 7 bases at V and 0 bases at J; junction bases unmatched: 5. CDR3 length equals 14 residues. CDR3 loop: CASNTGTVNTEAFF. DNA of the CDR3: TGTGCCAGTAATACCGGGACAGTGAACACTGAAGCTTTCTTT.

The chain has TRBV18 and TRBJ2-1; 9 positions match TRBD2. Germline lookup yields CDR1 KGHSH and CDR2 LQKENI. Trimming at V came to 0 bases and at J to 8 bases, leaving 8 bases not matched to a gene. This CDR3 spans 16 amino acids. The CDR3 sequence is CASSPPSGSTRDEQFF. The CDR3 DNA reads as TGTGCCAGCTCACCACCTAGCGGGAGTACTAGGGATGAGCAGTTCTTC.